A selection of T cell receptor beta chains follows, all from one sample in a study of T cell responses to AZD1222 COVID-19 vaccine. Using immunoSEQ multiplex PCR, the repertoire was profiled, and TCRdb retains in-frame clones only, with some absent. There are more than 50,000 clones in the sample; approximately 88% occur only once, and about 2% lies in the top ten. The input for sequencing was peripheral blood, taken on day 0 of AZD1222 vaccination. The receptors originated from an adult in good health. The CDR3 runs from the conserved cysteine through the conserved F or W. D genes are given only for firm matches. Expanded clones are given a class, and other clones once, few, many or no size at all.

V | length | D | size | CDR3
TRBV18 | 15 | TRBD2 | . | CASSPPSGRSKTQYF
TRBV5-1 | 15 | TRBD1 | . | CASSFVGQVTETQYF
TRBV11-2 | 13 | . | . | CASSPNRETPLHF
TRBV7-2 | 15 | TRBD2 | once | CASSLSGGNSYEQYF
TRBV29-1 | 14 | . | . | CSVGSSVSTDTQYF
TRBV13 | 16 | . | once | CASSLGAQSISSPLHF
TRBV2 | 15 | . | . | CASSEPWTGGNTIYF
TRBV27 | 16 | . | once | CASSLWATQPTYEQYF
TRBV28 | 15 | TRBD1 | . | CASSLPGTGVYEQYF
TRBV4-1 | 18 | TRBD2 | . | CASSQVPGLAGVKNEQFF
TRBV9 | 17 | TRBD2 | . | CASSDRGEDGLADEQFF
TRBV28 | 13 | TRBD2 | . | CASSLGGSYEQYF
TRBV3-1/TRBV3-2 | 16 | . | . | CASRNSGGVSGNTIYF
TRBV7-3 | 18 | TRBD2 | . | CASSRTVVAGRLAGELFF
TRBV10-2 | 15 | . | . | CASRAATSIYNEQFF
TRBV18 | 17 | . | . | CASSTPALNPTNEKLFF
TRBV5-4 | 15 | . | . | CASSFPEGAYNEQFF
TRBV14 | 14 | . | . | CASSLAGLGNEQFF
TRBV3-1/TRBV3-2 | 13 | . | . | CASSRVSNQPQHF
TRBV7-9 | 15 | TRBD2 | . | CASSVAGGSYNEQFF
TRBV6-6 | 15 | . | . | CASSYMRSFDSPLHF
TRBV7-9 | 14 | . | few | CASSLTTFYNEQFF
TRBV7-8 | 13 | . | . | CASSVDRNTEAFF
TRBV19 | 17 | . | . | CASRPGTSTHSNQPQHF
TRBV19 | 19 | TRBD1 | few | CASSNKRNSGTGADQPQHF
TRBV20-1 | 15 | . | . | CSASGDNIPNSPLHF
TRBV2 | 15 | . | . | CASSVQGPYQGPQHF
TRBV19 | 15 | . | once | CASSIRLSGANVLTF
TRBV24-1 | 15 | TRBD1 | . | CATSEGDRDNQPQHF
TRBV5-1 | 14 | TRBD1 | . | CASSETGTLAEAFF
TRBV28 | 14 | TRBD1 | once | CASSFGQVNTEAFF
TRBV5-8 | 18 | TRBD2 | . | CASSSPLAGVGTTGELFF
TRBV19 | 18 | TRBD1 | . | CASSTTGTGGNYNSPLHF
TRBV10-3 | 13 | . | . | CAINGGSGYEQYF
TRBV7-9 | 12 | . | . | CASSFETQTQYF
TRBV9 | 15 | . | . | CASSPTGSSGNTIYF
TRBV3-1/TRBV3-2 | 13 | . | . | CASNNGANSPLHF
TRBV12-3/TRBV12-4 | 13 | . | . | CATRPGHNQPQHF
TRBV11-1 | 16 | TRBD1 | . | CASSDQMGQGNEKLFF
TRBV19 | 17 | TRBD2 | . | CASSSGLAGASYNEQFF
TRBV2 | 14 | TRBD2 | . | CASQPAGVSGELFF
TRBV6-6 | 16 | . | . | CASTLGPAESNQPQHF
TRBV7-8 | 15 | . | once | CASSLGGLSGNTIYF
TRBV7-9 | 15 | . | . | CASTLGAGTNEKLFF
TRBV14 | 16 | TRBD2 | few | CASSQGELAGVGEQYF
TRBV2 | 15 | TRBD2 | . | CASRPSGLNYNEQFF
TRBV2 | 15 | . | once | CASTQALAATGEQFF
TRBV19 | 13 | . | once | CASKATPYNEQFF
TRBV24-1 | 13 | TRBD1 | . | CATSDDRGETQYF
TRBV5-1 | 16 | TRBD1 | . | CASSLVGQGGVYGYTF
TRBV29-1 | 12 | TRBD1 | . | CSVSGGSTEAFF